A single sample gave rise to the 15 T cell receptor beta chains below, sequenced in a study of cytomegalovirus exposure and HLA in healthy donors (dated by TCRdb to about 2017). Preparation of the library involved the immunoSEQ multiplex PCR assay. The multiplex PCR relied on a mix of 60 forward primers for TCR Vbeta segments and 13 reverse primers for TCR Jbeta segments. This immuneACCESS table, as held by TCRdb, lists in-frame sequences with V and J called but not all clones. Of the missing ones, under half trace to an unresolved V gene in checked studies; the others have no known cause. Within this sample are about 110,000 clones, with 65% to 80% of them counted one time only. The ten top clones hold around 6.6% of the sample. Source material: PBMCs. The receptors were sampled from a man aged 30-40 years in good health and CMV-seropositive.

The chain uses TRBV2 and TRBJ1-1, with D unclear. Trimming cost V 5 bases and J 0 bases, with 7 bases left between them. The CDR3 length is 13 residues. The germline gives CDR1 SNHLY, CDR2 FYNNEI. The CDR3, as DNA: TGTGCCAGCAGTCGGGGTCTGAACACTGAAGCTTTCTTT. Translating it yields CASSRGLNTEAFF.

This sequence joins TRBV19 and TRBJ1-6, with TRBD1 identical over 7 bases. With V trimmed by 3 bases and J by 7 bases, 15 bases remained unmatched. CDR3 length equals 18 residues. CDR1 and CDR2 from the germline V gene are LNHDA and SQIVND (reference sequence). The CDR3 coding sequence is TGTGCCAGTAGTATTCGGGACAGATCATCATTCTTCAATTCACCCCTCCACTTT. This sequence encodes CASSIRDRSSFFNSPLHF.

The V gene is TRBV18, the J gene TRBJ1-4; D not certain. Germline V gene lookup returns CDR1 KGHSH and CDR2 LQKENI. This CDR3 region has 16 residues. V was shortened by 3 bases and J by 2 bases, with 13 bases between the two germline ends. CDR3 amino acids: CASSPLRVGTNEKLFF. DNA for the CDR3: TGTGCCAGCTCACCTTTACGGGTTGGGACTAATGAAAAACTGTTTTTT. Filled out from reference TRBV18 and TRBJ1-4, the complete variable domain reads NAGVMQNPRHLVRRRGQEARLRCSPMKGHSHVYWYRQLPEEGLKFMVYLQKENIIDESGMPKERFSAEFPKEGPSILRIQQVVRGDSAAYFCASSPLRVGTNEKLFFGSGTQLSVL.

As for this clone: This sample also contains other DNA sequences that code for the same CDR3. V gene TRBV6-5 combines with J gene TRBJ2-7; 10 bases are shared with TRBD1. Trimming removed 6 bases from V and 5 bases from J; junction bases left unmatched: 7. The CDR3 is 14 amino acids. Germline loops: CDR1 MNHEY, CDR2 SVGAGI. CDR3 amino acids: CASSRDRGNHEQYF. The CDR3 DNA follows: TGTGCCAGCAGCCGGGACAGGGGAAACCACGAGCAGTACTTC.

The rearrangement uses TRBV7-8 and TRBJ2-7; D is possibly TRBD1 (6 bases). The CDR3 has 16 residues. CDR1 and CDR2 from the germline V gene are SGHVS and FQNEAQ. V gave up 2 bases and J gave up 3 bases, with 17 bases separating them. CDR3 amino acids: CASSLLGWTEDYEQYF. The DNA for the CDR3 is TGTGCCAGCAGCTTATTGGGGTGGACAGAAGACTACGAGCAGTACTTC.

This chain joins TRBV10-3 and TRBJ2-2; the D gene is possibly TRBD2 (7 bases). The CDR3 runs to 16 residues. The germline gives CDR1 ENHRY, CDR2 SYGVKD. The V gene lost 2 bases and the J gene lost 4 bases, with 14 bases spanning the gap. The CDR3 reads CAISENGGQSTGELFF. The CDR3, as DNA: TGTGCCATCAGTGAGAACGGGGGGCAAAGCACCGGGGAGCTGTTTTTT.

This clone was observed a few times. The V gene is TRBV19, the J gene TRBJ1-1; no clear D. CDR1 is LNHDA, CDR2 SQIVND, per germline (reference sequence). V was shortened by 8 bases and J by 1 base, with 8 bases between the two germline ends. The CDR3 spans 12 residues. Here the CDR3 DNA reads TGTGCCAGTGGAGAGGGGAACACTGAAGCTTTCTTT. It codes for CASGEGNTEAFF.

Comment on this clone: A read error may produce the germline difference seen at one junction end. The same CDR3 arises from other DNA sequences in this sample as well. The chain joins TRBV7-2 to TRBJ2-3; TRBD1 matches at 8 bases. Germline CDR1 reads SGHTA; CDR2 reads FQGNSA. The CDR3 length is 16 residues. The CDR3 bases are TGTGCCAGCAGTTTAGGAGCAGGGGGCGGCACAGATACGCAGTATTTT. This codes for CASSLGAGGGTDTQYF.

Only one count was recorded for this clone. V is TRBV4-2 and J is TRBJ2-1, with D possibly TRBD2 on 6 matching bases. Trimming removed 0 bases from V and 6 bases from J, with 15 bases in between. Germline CDR1 reads LGHNA; CDR2 reads YNFKEQ. The CDR3 contains 16 residues. DNA of the CDR3: TGTGCCAGCAGCCAAGATGCGGCTAGCGAGGGCAATGAGCAGTTCTTC. It specifies CASSQDAASEGNEQFF.

The J gene is TRBJ1-6, the V gene TRBV7-4; TRBD1 is a possible D gene (5 bases). V shed 1 base and J shed 0 bases, with 25 bases lying between them. The CDR3 extends over 22 amino acids. Germline V gene lookup returns CDR1 SGHVT and CDR2 SQSDAQ. The chain's CDR3 is CASSLETYRGTHFSSYNSPLHF. The CDR3 nucleotides are TGTGCCAGCAGCTTAGAAACGTATAGGGGCACCCATTTTAGCTCCTATAATTCACCCCTCCACTTT.

This clone was picked up a small number of times. This chain links TRBV7-8 with TRBJ2-3; 7 positions match TRBD1. The junction had 6 bases not matched to a gene; V was cut back by 1 base and J by 2 bases. Germline CDR1 and CDR2: SGHVS and FQNEAQ. This CDR3 region has 16 residues. The CDR3, as DNA: TGTGCCAGCAGCTTAGGAAAGGGGGCGCCCACAGATACGCAGTATTTT. Protein: CASSLGKGAPTDTQYF.

CDR3 region: CAIRDRFFEQYF. The CDR3 bases are TGTGCCATCAGGGACAGGTTCTTCGAGCAGTACTTC. The gene calls are TRBV10-3 and TRBJ2-7, with TRBD1 matching over 7 bases. This CDR3 contains 12 residues. Germline V CDR1 and CDR2: ENHRY, SYGVKD. With 6 bases clipped from V and 6 bases from J, the junction kept 5 bases outside the gene matches.

This clone has a single count. V is TRBV7-9 and J is TRBJ2-1; 10 positions match TRBD2. The CDR3 totals 18 residues. Germline CDR1 reads SEHNR; CDR2 reads FQNEAQ (reference sequence). The V gene end was trimmed by 3 bases and the J gene end by 4 bases; junction bases not matched to a gene: 12. The CDR3 DNA reads TGTGCCAGCAGCTTGACCGGGACTAGCGCCCTAGCATACAATGAGCAGTTCTTC. It is translated as CASSLTGTSALAYNEQFF.

V is TRBV19 and J is TRBJ1-2, with a tentative D call TRBD1 (6 bases). This CDR3 is 14 amino acids long. V lost 8 bases and J lost 3, with 16 bases in between. Germline-derived CDR1 and CDR2 are LNHDA and SQIVND (reference sequence). CDR3 nucleotide sequence: TGTGCCAGTTCTCAGGACAGAATCTACTATGGCTACACCTTC. Protein product: CASSQDRIYYGYTF. The entire variable domain, with the rest obtained from reference TRBV19 and TRBJ1-2, is as follows: DGGITQSPKYLFRKEGQNVTLSCEQNLNHDAMYWYRQDPGQGLRLIYYSQIVNDFQKGDIAEGYSVSREKKESFPLTVTSAQKNPTAFYLCASSQDRIYYGYTFGSGTRLTVV.

The chain is built from TRBV19 and TRBJ1-2; D gene ambiguous. In germline, CDR1 is LNHDA, CDR2 SQIVND (reference sequence). The CDR3 runs 12 residues. The germline V and J ends were trimmed by 7 bases and 4 bases, with 10 bases remaining between them. The CDR3, as DNA: TGTGCCAGTACTCGACTGGGCTATGGCTACACCTTC. This sequence encodes CASTRLGYGYTF.